This TCR beta chain came from a study of T cells in Graves' hyperthyroidism and ophthalmopathy. For the study at large: Upon initial diagnosis and before any treatment, peripheral blood was collected.

Subjects aged 18 to 65 presented with newly diagnosed hyperthyroidism of less than 2 months' duration. Study outcomes and limitations: Ophthalmopathy was predicted by the model a median of roughly 6 months ahead of onset.

Amplified regions were TCR beta CDR3 sequences from RNA transcripts. Researchers ran a first-round RT-PCR on the TCR CDR3 using the HTBI primer set. TCRdb re-derived calls from the multiplex PCR reads in MiXCR, one entry per CDR3 protein. The table has hundreds of thousands of distinct CDR3 sequences, about 15% seen once. This CDR3 is built from 13 residues. Germline loops: CDR1 SNHLY, CDR2 FYNNEI. Between the trimmed V and J ends, which lost 9 bases and 5 bases, there was a span of 13 bases. This clonotype occurred a few times. The antigen is not known. V usage is TRBV2 and J usage is TRBJ1-4; maybe TRBD1 (5 bases). Sequencing was done on a sample of blood. The clonotype originates from a woman aged 18-29 years with Graves' hyperthyroidism. The CDR3: CASGRDRNEKLFF. The CDR3 DNA is TGTGCCAGTGGACGGGACCGCAATGAAAAACTGTTTTTT.